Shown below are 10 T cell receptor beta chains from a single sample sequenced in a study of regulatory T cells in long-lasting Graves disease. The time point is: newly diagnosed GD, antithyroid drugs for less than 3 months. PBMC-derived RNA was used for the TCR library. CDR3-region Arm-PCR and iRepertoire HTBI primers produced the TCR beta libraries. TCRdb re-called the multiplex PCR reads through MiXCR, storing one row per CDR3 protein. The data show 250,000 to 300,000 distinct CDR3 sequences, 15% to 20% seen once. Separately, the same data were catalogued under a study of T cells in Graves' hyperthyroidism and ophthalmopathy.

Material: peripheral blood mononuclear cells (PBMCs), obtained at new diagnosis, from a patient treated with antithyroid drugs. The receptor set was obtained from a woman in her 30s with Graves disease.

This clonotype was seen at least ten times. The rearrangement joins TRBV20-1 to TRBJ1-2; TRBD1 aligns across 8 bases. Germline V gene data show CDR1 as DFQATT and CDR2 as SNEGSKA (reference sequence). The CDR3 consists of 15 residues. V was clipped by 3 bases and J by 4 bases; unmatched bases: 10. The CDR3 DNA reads TGCAGTGCTAGCTACCCCGGGACAGGCCTCTATGGCTACACCTTC. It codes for CSASYPGTGLYGYTF.

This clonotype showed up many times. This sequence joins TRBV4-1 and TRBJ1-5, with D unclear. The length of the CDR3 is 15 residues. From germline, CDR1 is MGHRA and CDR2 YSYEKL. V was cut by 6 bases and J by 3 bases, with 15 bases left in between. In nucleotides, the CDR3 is TGCGCCAGCAGTCTCGTCCCGGATTACAATCAGCCCCAGCATTTT. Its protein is CASSLVPDYNQPQHF.

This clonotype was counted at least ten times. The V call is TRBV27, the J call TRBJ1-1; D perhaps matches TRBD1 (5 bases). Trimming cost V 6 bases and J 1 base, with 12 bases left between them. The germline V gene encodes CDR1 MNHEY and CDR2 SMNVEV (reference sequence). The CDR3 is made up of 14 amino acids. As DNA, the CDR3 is TGTGCCAGCAGCCCCGGGACGGGGAACACTGAAGCTTTCTTT. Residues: CASSPGTGNTEAFF.

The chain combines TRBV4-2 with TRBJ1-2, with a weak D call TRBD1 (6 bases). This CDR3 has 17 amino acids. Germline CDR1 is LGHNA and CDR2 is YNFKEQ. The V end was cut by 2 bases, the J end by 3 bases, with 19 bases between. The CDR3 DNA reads TGTGCCAGCAGCCAAAATGAGGGGGGGGTACGGTACTATGGCTACACCTTC. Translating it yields CASSQNEGGVRYYGYTF.

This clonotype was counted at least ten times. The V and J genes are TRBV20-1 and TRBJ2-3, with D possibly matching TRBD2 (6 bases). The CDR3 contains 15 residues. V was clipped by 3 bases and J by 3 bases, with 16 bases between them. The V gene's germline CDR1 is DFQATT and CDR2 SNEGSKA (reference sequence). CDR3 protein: CSARLTWDLTDTQYF. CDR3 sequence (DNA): TGCAGTGCTAGGCTTACCTGGGACTTGACAGATACGCAGTATTTT.

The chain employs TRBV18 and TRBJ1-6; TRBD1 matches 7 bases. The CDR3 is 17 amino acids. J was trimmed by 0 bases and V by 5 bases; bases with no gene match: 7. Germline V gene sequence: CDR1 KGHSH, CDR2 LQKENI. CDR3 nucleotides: TGTGCCAGCTCAAGCGGGACAGCAGTCTCCTATAATTCACCCCTCCACTTT. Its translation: CASSSGTAVSYNSPLHF.

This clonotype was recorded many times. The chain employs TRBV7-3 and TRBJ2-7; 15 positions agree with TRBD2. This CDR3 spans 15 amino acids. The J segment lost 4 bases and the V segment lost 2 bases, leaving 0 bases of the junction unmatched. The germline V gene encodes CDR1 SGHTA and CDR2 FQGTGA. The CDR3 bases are TGTGCCAGCAGCTTAGGGACTAGCGGGGGGTACGAGCAGTACTTC. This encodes CASSLGTSGGYEQYF.

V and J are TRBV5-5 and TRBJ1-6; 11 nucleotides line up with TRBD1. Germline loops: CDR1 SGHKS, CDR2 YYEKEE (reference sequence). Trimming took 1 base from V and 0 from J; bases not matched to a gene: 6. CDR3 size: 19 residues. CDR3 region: CASSLSGTGGSSYNSPLHF. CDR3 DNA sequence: TGTGCCAGCAGCTTGTCAGGGACAGGGGGGTCCTCCTATAATTCACCCCTCCACTTT.

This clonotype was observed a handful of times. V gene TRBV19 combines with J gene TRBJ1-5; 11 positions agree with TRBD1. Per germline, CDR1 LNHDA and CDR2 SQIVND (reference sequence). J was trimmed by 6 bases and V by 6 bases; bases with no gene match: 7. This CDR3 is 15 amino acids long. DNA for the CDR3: TGTGCCAGTAGCGACGGGACAGGGGGGTTTCAGCCCCAGCATTTT. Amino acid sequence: CASSDGTGGFQPQHF.

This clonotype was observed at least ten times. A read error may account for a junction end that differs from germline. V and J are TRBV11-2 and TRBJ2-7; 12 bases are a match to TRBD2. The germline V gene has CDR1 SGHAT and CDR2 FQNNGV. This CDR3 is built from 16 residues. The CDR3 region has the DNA TGTGCCAGCAGCGGGGCTAGCGGGGGGGCCTCCCACGAGCAGTACTTC. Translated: CASSGASGGASHEQYF. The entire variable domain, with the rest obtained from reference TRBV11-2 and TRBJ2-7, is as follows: EAGVAQSPRYKIIEKRQSVAFWCNPISGHATLYWYQQILGQGPKLLIQFQNNGVVDDSQLPKDRFSAERLKGVDSTLKIQPAKLEDSAVYLCASSGASGGASHEQYFGPGTRLTVT.